This record concerns one T cell receptor (beta chain) sequence. Time point in this sample: newly diagnosed GD, antithyroid drugs for less than 3 months. Making the TCR library involved RNA that had been extracted from PBMCs. Construction of TCR beta libraries relied on iRepertoire HTBI primers and on Arm-PCR targeting CDR3 regions. MiXCR, run by TCRdb on the multiplex PCR reads, gives a single entry per CDR3 protein. This table holds roughly 400,000 distinct CDR3 sequences, about 15% found once. CDR1 and CDR2 (germline): LGHNA, YNFKEQ. The CDR3 consists of 15 residues. V was cut by 4 bases and J by 4 bases, with 13 bases left in between. These data are taken from a study of regulatory T cells in long-lasting Graves disease. The same sample was also used in a study of T cells in Graves' hyperthyroidism and ophthalmopathy.

Here the sequenced sample was peripheral blood mononuclear cells (PBMCs), taken at new diagnosis, from a patient treated with antithyroid drugs. This TCR derives from a woman between 40 and 55 years old with Graves disease. This rearrangement joins TRBV4-2 to TRBJ2-2; either TRBD1 or TRBD2 may supply D (5 bases each). CDR3 sequence (DNA): TGTGCCAGCAGCCTAAAAGGGGCGGGCACCGGGGAGCTGTTTTTT. Protein product: CASSLKGAGTGELFF.